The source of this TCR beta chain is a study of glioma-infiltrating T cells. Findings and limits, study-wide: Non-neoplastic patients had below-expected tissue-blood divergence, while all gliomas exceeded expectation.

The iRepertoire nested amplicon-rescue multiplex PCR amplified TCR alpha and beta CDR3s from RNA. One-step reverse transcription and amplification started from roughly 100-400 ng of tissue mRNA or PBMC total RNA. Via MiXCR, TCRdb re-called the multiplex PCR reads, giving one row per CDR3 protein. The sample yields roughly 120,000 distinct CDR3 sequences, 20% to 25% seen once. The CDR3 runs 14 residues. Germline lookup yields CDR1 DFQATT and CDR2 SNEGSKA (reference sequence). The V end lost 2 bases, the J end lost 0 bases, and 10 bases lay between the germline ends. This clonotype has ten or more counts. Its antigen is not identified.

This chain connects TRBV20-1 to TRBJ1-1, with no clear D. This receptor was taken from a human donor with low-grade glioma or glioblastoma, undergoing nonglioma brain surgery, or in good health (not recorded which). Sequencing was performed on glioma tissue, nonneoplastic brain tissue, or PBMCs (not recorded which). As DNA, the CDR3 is TGCAGTGCTAGACAGGAGCGCATGAACACTGAAGCTTTCTTT. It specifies CSARQERMNTEAFF.